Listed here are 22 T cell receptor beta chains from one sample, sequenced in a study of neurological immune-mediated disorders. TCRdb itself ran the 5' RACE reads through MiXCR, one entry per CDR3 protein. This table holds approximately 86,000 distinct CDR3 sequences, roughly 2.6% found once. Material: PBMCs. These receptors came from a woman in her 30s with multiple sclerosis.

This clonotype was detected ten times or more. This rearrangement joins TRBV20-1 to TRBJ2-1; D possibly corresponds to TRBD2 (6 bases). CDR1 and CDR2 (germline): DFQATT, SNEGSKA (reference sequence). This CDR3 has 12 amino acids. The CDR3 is CSGGSSRGEQFF. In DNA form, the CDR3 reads TGCAGCGGAGGGAGTTCGAGGGGTGAGCAGTTCTTC.

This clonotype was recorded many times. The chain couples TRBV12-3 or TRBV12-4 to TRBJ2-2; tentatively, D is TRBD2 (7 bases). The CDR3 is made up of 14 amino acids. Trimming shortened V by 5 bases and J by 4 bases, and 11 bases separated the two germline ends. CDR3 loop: CASSQGGATGELFF. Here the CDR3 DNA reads TGTGCCAGCAGTCAAGGGGGGGCCACCGGGGAGCTGTTTTTT.

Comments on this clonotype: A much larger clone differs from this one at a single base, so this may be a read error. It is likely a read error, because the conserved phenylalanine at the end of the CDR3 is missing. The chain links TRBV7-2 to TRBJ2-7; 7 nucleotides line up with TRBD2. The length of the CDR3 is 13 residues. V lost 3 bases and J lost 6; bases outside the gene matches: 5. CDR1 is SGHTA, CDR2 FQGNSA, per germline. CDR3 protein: CASSFAGVSEQYI. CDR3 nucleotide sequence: TGTGCCAGCAGCTTTGCGGGAGTGTCCGAGCAGTACATC.

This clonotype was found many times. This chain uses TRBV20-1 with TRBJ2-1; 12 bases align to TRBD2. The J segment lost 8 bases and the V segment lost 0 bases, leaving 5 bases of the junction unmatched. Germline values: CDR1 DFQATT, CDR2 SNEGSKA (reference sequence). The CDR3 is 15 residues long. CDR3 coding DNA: TGCAGTGCTAGAGAAAGGGCTAGCGGGAGGGATGAGCAGTTCTTC. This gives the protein CSARERASGRDEQFF.

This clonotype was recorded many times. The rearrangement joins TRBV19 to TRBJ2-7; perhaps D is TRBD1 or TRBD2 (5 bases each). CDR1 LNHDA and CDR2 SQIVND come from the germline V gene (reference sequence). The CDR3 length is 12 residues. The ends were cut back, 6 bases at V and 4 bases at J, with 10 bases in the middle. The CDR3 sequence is CASSFGAYEQYF. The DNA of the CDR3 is TGTGCCAGTAGCTTCGGGGCATACGAGCAGTACTTC.

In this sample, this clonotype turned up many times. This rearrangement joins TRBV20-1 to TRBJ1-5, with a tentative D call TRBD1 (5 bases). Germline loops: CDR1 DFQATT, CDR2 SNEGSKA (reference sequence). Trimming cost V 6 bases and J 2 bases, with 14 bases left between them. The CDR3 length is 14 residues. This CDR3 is CSAVDSSRNQPQHF. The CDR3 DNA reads TGCAGTGCGGTAGACAGTTCTCGCAATCAGCCCCAGCATTTT.

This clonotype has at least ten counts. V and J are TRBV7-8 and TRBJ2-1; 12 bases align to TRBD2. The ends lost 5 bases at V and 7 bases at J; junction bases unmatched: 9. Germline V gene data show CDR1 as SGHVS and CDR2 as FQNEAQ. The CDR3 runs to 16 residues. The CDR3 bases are TGTGCCAGCAGCCGGACTAGCGGGATAGGAAGGAATGAGCAGTTCTTC. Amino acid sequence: CASSRTSGIGRNEQFF.

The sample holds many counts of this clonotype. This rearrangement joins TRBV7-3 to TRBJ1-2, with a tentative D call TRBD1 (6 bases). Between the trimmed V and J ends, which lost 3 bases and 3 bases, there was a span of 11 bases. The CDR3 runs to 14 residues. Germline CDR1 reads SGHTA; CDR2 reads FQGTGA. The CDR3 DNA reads TGTGCCAGCAGCTTCAGCAGGGGATACTATGGCTACACCTTC. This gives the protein CASSFSRGYYGYTF.

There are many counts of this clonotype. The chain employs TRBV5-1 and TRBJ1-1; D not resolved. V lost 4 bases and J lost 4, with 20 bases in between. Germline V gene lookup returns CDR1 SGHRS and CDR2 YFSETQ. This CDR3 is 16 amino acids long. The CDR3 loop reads CASSHVVREASTEAFF. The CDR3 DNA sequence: TGCGCCAGCAGCCACGTTGTAAGGGAAGCTAGCACTGAAGCTTTCTTT.

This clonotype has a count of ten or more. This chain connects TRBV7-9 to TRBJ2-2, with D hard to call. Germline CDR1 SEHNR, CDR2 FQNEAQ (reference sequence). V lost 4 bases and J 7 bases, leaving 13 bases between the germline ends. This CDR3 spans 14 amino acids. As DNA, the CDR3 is TGTGCCAGCAGCTCCGTCTGGTCCGGCGGGGAGCTGTTTTTT. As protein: CASSSVWSGGELFF.

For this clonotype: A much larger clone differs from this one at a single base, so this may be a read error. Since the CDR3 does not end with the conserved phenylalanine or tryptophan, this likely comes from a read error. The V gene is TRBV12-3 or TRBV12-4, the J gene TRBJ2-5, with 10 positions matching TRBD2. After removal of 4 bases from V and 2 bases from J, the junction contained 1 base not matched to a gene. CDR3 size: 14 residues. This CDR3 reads CASSSTSGQETQYC. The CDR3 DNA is TGTGCCAGCAGTTCGACTAGCGGGCAAGAGACCCAGTACTGC.

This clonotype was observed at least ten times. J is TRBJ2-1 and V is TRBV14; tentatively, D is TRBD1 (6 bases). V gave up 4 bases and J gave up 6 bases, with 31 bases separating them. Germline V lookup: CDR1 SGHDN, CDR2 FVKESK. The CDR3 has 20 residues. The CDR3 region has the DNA TGTGCCAGCAGCCGACGGTTAAGGACAGCCCTATTGGGAGTTATCAATGAGCAGTTCTTC. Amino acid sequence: CASSRRLRTALLGVINEQFF.

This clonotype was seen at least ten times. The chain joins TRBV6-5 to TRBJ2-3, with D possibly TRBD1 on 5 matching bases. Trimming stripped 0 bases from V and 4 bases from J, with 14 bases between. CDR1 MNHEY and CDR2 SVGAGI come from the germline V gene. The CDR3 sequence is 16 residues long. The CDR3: CASSYSIGRVSDTQYF. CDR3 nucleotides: TGTGCCAGCAGTTACTCGATCGGCAGGGTGTCAGATACGCAGTATTTT.

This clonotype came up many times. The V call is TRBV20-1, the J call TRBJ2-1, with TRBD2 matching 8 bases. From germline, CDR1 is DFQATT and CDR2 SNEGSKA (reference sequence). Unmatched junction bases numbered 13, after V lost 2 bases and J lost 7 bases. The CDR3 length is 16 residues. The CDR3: CSARPRSGTSLNEQFF. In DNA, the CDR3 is TGCAGTGCTAGACCGCGATCAGGGACTAGTTTGAATGAGCAGTTCTTC.

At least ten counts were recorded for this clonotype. CDR3 nucleotide sequence: TGTGCCATCAGAGCCGGACTAGCGGGCAACGAGCAGTACTTC. Translated, it gives CAIRAGLAGNEQYF. This chain joins TRBV10-3 and TRBJ2-7, with 11 bases lining up with TRBD2. Germline V lookup: CDR1 ENHRY, CDR2 SYGVKD. V gave up 6 bases and J gave up 5 bases; unmatched junction bases: 6. The CDR3 covers 14 residues.

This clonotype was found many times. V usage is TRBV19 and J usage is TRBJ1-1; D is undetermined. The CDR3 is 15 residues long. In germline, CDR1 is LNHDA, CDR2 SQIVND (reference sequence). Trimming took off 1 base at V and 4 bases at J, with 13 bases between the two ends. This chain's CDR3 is CASSIGAIGLTEAFF. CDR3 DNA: TGTGCCAGTAGTATAGGGGCTATTGGCCTCACTGAAGCTTTCTTT.

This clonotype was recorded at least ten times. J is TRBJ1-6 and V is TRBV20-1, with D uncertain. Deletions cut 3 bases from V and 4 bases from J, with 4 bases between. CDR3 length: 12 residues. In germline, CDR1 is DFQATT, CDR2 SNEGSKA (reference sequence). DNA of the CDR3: TGCAGTGCTAGCTCGTATAATTCACCCCTCCACTTT. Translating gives CSASSYNSPLHF.

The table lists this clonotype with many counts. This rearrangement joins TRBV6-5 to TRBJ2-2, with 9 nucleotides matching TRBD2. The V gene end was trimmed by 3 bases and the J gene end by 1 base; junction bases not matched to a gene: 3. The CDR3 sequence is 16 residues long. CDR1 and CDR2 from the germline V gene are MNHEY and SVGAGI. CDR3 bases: TGTGCCAGCAGTTATCTAGCGGGGTTGAACACCGGGGAGCTGTTTTTT. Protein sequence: CASSYLAGLNTGELFF.

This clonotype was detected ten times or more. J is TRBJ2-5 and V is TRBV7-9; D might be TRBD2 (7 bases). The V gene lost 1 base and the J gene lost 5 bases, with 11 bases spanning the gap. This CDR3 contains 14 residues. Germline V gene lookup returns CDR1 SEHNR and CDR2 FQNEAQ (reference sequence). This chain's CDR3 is CASSLDGGRETQYF. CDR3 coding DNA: TGTGCCAGCAGCTTAGACGGGGGGCGCGAGACCCAGTACTTC.

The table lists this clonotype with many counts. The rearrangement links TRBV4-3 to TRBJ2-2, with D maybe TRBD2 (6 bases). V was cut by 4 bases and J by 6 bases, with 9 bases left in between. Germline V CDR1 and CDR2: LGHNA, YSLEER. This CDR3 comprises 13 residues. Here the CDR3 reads CASSLRGSGELFF. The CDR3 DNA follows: TGCGCCAGCAGCCTACGGGGGTCCGGGGAGCTGTTTTTT.

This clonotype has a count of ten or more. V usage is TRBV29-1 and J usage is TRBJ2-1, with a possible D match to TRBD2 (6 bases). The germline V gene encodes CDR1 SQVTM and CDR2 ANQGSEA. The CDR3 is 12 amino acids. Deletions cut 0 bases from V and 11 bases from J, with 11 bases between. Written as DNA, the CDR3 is TGCAGCGTTGAAGATCAGGGACTTCAGCAGTTCTTC. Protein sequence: CSVEDQGLQQFF.

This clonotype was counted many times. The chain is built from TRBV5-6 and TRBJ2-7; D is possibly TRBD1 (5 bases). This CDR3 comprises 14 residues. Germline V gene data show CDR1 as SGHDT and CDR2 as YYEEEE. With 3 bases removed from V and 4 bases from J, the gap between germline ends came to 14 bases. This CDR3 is CASSWGSLGYEQYF. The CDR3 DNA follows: TGTGCCAGCAGCTGGGGCTCCCTGGGATACGAGCAGTACTTC.